These T cell receptor beta chains were read from a single sample in a study of T cell repertoires in aging, cancer and after chemotherapy. TCRdb used MiXCR to reprocess the multiplex PCR reads, holding one entry per CDR3 protein. This table holds about 17,000 distinct CDR3 sequences, roughly 53% found once. Sequencing was performed on blood. These TCRs come from a human donor in good health. CDR3s leave out the opening cysteine and the closing phenylalanine or tryptophan.

v_gene,CDR3aa
TRBV6-5,ASSLRDETYEQY
TRBV19,ASSMRPGGAIKQYNEQF
TRBV27,ASSSGSAEAF
TRBV5-1,ASSLAGTGAWWETQY
TRBV19,ASIWTGGTEAF
TRBV29-1,SVLGQNTGELF
TRBV27,ASSLSPPTGEQY
TRBV6-5,ASSNLAVQETQY
TRBV6-5,ASSYGRGYYGYT
TRBV5-1,ASSDGTDTQY
TRBV19,ASSIDTPTSGTYEQY
TRBV27,ASSQRGGLAGFEQF
TRBV6-5,ASKSSYNSPLH
TRBV27,ASGEGQGYTEAF
TRBV5-6,ASSIQGLGTDTQY
TRBV27,ASSLSPGLAGYTGELF
TRBV27,ASSSGLLWGQY
TRBV29-1,SVPGTVMNTEAF
TRBV19,ASSTTGGPEKLF
TRBV18,ASSPRQGPGELF
TRBV19,ASSITGQGPAD
TRBV5-6,ASSGSGTGEEKLF
TRBV13,ASSLLRDTEQY
TRBV15,ATSTFRWTGENEQF
TRBV6-5,ASSSGSGAGELF
TRBV30,AGSTGTEAF
TRBV6-5,ASSNGSLDRPYNEQF
TRBV19,ASSPLGQGNQPQH
TRBV6-5,ASRSNQQGTEAF
TRBV18,ASSPEREGRQY
TRBV29-1,SVEGLTSGSTDTQY
TRBV19,ASSIVAGTTGELF
TRBV29-1,SDPVIGQGSSGRPGEQY
TRBV30,AWTPGGTLYEQY
TRBV29-1,SAGGSETQY
TRBV27,ASSPHPHWRDSDTQY
TRBV4-3,ASSQYQGGQETQY
TRBV6-1,ASEEGRLGEKLF
TRBV12-3/TRBV12-4,ASSWVDEQF
TRBV7-9,ATAPPGELF
TRBV12-3/TRBV12-4,ASSPGDNYGYT
TRBV29-1,SVAQNTEAF